This is a list of T cell receptor beta chains from one sample in a study of cytomegalovirus exposure and HLA in healthy donors. Profiled with immunoSEQ multiplex PCR; TCRdb holds only in-frame clones, not every one. This sample has approximately 220,000 clones; 87% occur once, and the top ten carry 2.6%. The specimen sequenced was PBMCs. These receptors were collected from a man aged 18 to 35 in good health and CMV-seronegative. Each CDR3 is given with its conserved first and last residue. A D gene is named only where the DNA matches it firmly. Where a row states a size, it is once, few, many or the class of an expanded clone; other rows omit it.

v_gene	j_gene	abundance	d_gene	CDR3nt	CDR3aa
TRBV28	TRBJ2-7	NA	TRBD1	TGTGCCAGCAGTCCAGGACAGGTTCCCTACGAGCAGTACTTC	CASSPGQVPYEQYF
TRBV5-6	TRBJ2-2	NA	NA	TGTGCCAGCAGCTTGTCCGCCGGGGAGCTGTTTTTT	CASSLSAGELFF
TRBV6-6	TRBJ2-2	NA	TRBD1	TGTGCCAGCAGTTACTCTAGGAGTAGGGGGCCCGGGGAGCTGTTTTTT	CASSYSRSRGPGELFF
TRBV6-5	TRBJ1-2	NA	TRBD1	TGTGCCAGCAGTTACTCAGGGACAGGTCCCTATGGCTACACCTTC	CASSYSGTGPYGYTF
TRBV4-2	TRBJ2-5	NA	TRBD1	TGTGCCAGCAGCCTCGGAATCCGACAGGGAGCAGAGACCCAGTACTTC	CASSLGIRQGAETQYF
TRBV7-2	TRBJ1-6	NA	NA	TGTGCCAGCAGCTTAGCACGCAGGGAGGACTCACCCCTCCACTTT	CASSLARREDSPLHF
TRBV6-1	TRBJ1-2	few	NA	TGTGCCAGCAGCCTTATCTATGGCTACACCTTC	CASSLIYGYTF
TRBV5-6	TRBJ2-2	NA	NA	TGTGCCAGCAGTGGGACTGCGGACACCGGGGAGCTGTTTTTT	CASSGTADTGELFF
TRBV20-1	TRBJ1-2	few	NA	TGCAGTGCTAGAGTTGGAGGAGGCTACACCTTC	CSARVGGGYTF
TRBV14	TRBJ2-1	NA	TRBD1	TGTGCCAGCAGCCAAGCGCGACAGGGGTGGTCTTCGTTCTTC	CASSQARQGWSSFF
TRBV11-2	TRBJ1-6	few	TRBD1	TGTGCCAGCACGGGGACAGGGAATTCACCCCTCCACTTT	CASTGTGNSPLHF
TRBV7-8	TRBJ2-3	NA	NA	TGTGCCAGCAGCTTCAGGAGGCCGCCCACAGATACGCAGTATTTT	CASSFRRPPTDTQYF
TRBV7-2	TRBJ2-1	NA	NA	TGTGCCAGCAGCCCTAGACTGGCAAGCTCCTACAATGAGCAGTTCTTC	CASSPRLASSYNEQFF
TRBV27	TRBJ1-2	NA	NA	TGTGCCAGCAGTCCCTCAGGGCCCAACTATGGCTACACCTTC	CASSPSGPNYGYTF
TRBV27	TRBJ2-7	NA	TRBD2	TGTGCCAGCAGTCACCTAGGGGCTAGCGGGGGGTTCCCTAGCTCCTACGAGCAGTACTTC	CASSHLGASGGFPSSYEQYF
TRBV5-1	TRBJ2-5	NA	NA	TGCGCCAGCAGCCGCGGGACCGCCCAAGAGACCCAGTACTTC	CASSRGTAQETQYF
TRBV27	TRBJ2-7	NA	NA	TGTGCCAGCAGCGCGACACCCCGGCAGATTATCTACGAGCAGTACTTC	CASSATPRQIIYEQYF
TRBV19	TRBJ1-2	NA	TRBD1	TGTGCCAGTACTGACAGGGGGCTTGGCTACACCTTC	CASTDRGLGYTF
TRBV7-2	TRBJ1-4	NA	NA	TGTGCCAGCAGCCCAGCTACGACGAGGGAGGGACATGAAAAACTGTTTTTT	CASSPATTREGHEKLFF
TRBV7-2	TRBJ2-7	NA	NA	TGTGCCAGCAGCTTAGACCCCACTCCCTACGAGCAGTACTTC	CASSLDPTPYEQYF
TRBV5-4	TRBJ2-3	NA	TRBD2	TGTGCCAGCAGCGACACTAGCGGGGGTGATACGCAGTATTTT	CASSDTSGGDTQYF
TRBV2	TRBJ2-3	NA	TRBD2	TGTGCCAGCAGGGTAACGAGCGGGAGCGATACGCAGTATTTT	CASRVTSGSDTQYF
TRBV12-1	TRBJ1-1	NA	NA	TGTGCCAGCGGAAGGACACCCAACACTGAAGCTTTCTTT	CASGRTPNTEAFF
TRBV7-9	TRBJ2-1	few	TRBD1	TGTGCCAGCAGGGAGACGCAGGGGGCTTACAATGAGCAGTTCTTC	CASRETQGAYNEQFF
TRBV27	TRBJ2-3	NA	TRBD2	TGTGCCAGCAGTTTCCTAGCGGGCCCTGTGGAAGATACGCAGTATTTT	CASSFLAGPVEDTQYF
TRBV7-9	TRBJ1-3	NA	NA	TGTGCCAGCAGCTCCATAGTTCAGCGGGTCGGGAACACCATATATTTT	CASSSIVQRVGNTIYF
TRBV28	TRBJ1-1	NA	NA	TGTGCCAGCAGTTCCTCCGGGACAACCAGAGTGAGGGTCGCTGAAGCTTTCTTT	CASSSSGTTRVRVAEAFF
TRBV29-1	TRBJ2-7	NA	NA	TGCAGCGTTGGGGACATCGACTACGAGCAGTACTTC	CSVGDIDYEQYF
TRBV5-1	TRBJ2-2	NA	TRBD1	TGCGCCAGCAGAACCGGGACAGGGCGGGCCGGGGAGCTGTTTTTT	CASRTGTGRAGELFF
TRBV18	TRBJ2-1	once	NA	TGTGCCAGCTCACCAATCCAGGCACTCAATGAGCAGTTCTTC	CASSPIQALNEQFF
TRBV4-2	TRBJ2-7	NA	NA	TGTGCCAGCAGCCAAGACCAGACTTACACCTACGAGCAGTACTTC	CASSQDQTYTYEQYF
TRBV4-3	TRBJ2-2	many	NA	TGCGCCAGCAGCCAAGACTACACCGGGGAGCTGTTTTTT	CASSQDYTGELFF
TRBV4-1	TRBJ2-3	NA	NA	TGCGCCAGCAGCCAAGCGGGGTATTACAGGGAATCGACTAGCACAGATACGCAGTATTTT	CASSQAGYYRESTSTDTQYF
TRBV13	TRBJ2-7	NA	TRBD2	TGTGCCAGCAGCTTAGCGGGAGGGTTCTACGAGCAGTACTTC	CASSLAGGFYEQYF
TRBV27	TRBJ2-5	NA	TRBD1	TGTGCCAGCACGCCGGGACAGGGGAGCCAAGAGACCCAGTACTTC	CASTPGQGSQETQYF